The rows below give T cell receptor beta chains drawn from one sample of a study of OX40 agonist ivuxolimab in advanced cancers. Assay used: immunoSEQ multiplex PCR; TCRdb lists only in-frame clones, some missing. Here the sample spans 30,000 to 45,000 clones, roughly nine tenths being singletons. The material was CD4+ or CD8+ T cells sorted from blood, obtained in a trial of the OX40 agonist ivuxolimab. Source of these receptors: an adult with an advanced solid tumor such as melanoma, head and neck, liver or kidney cancer. Both conserved end residues are part of each CDR3. D genes are given only for firm matches. Size tells how often a clone was seen (once, few, many) or the class of an expanded clone, and some rows leave it out.

V	D	size	J	CDR3	DNA
TRBV6-6	TRBD1	.	TRBJ2-7	CASSYRQGGEQYF	TGTGCCAGCAGTTACCGACAGGGGGGCGAGCAGTACTTC
TRBV6-1	TRBD2	.	TRBJ2-1	CASRLAGEHNEQFF	TGTGCCAGCAGACTAGCGGGAGAACACAATGAGCAGTTCTTC
TRBV10-3	TRBD1	once	TRBJ2-7	CAISESDRVGGEQYF	TGTGCCATCAGTGAGTCGGACAGGGTCGGGGGCGAGCAGTACTTC
TRBV5-8	.	.	TRBJ1-2	CASSFPVTRAYGYTF	TGTGCCAGCAGCTTTCCGGTTACGAGAGCGTATGGCTACACCTTC
TRBV7-9	TRBD1	once	TRBJ2-2	CASITVQGARTGELFF	TGTGCCAGCATCACCGTACAGGGGGCGAGGACCGGGGAGCTGTTTTTT
TRBV11-3	.	.	TRBJ2-3	CASSSPGDTQYF	TGTGCCAGCAGCTCCCCGGGAGATACGCAGTATTTT
TRBV28	.	.	TRBJ2-5	CASSLTAETQYF	TGTGCCAGCAGTTTAACTGCTGAGACCCAGTACTTC
TRBV6-1	TRBD1	.	TRBJ2-1	CASSDRDRPLNSYNEQFF	TGTGCCAGCAGTGACCGGGACAGACCCTTAAACTCCTACAATGAGCAGTTCTTC
TRBV11-2	.	.	TRBJ1-5	CASSLRGGTNQPQHF	TGTGCCAGCAGCTTACGAGGGGGAACCAATCAGCCCCAGCATTTT
TRBV18	TRBD2	.	TRBJ2-3	CASSPGTSGGTDTQYF	TGTGCCAGCTCACCCGGGACTAGCGGGGGCACAGATACGCAGTATTTT
TRBV2	TRBD2	.	TRBJ2-2	CASTRRGYTGELFF	TGTGCCAGCACGCGGCGGGGGTACACCGGGGAGCTGTTTTTT
TRBV4-1	.	.	TRBJ2-3	CASSQVGSRGDTQYF	TGCGCCAGCAGCCAAGTCGGGAGTCGGGGGGATACGCAGTATTTT
TRBV18	TRBD2	.	TRBJ2-1	CASSYTSGGASYNEQFF	TGTGCCAGCTCGTACACTAGCGGGGGGGCCTCGTACAATGAGCAGTTCTTC
TRBV5-1	.	.	TRBJ2-4	CASSLSGLSKNIQYF	TGCGCCAGCAGCTTGTCGGGACTGAGCAAAAACATTCAGTACTTC
TRBV5-1	.	.	TRBJ2-3	CASSSQSHTDTQYF	TGCGCCAGCAGCTCCCAGTCGCACACAGATACGCAGTATTTT
TRBV14	.	.	TRBJ2-7	CASSQAPPGTWDYEQYF	TGTGCCAGCAGCCAAGCCCCACCCGGGACGTGGGACTACGAGCAGTACTTC
TRBV11-2	.	.	TRBJ2-7	CASSQDGSYEQYF	TGTGCCAGCAGCCAGGACGGGTCCTACGAGCAGTACTTC
TRBV11-3	TRBD2	once	TRBJ2-3	CASSSTSGGNAGTQYF	TGTGCCAGCAGCTCGACTAGCGGGGGGAACGCCGGTACGCAGTATTTT
TRBV5-1	.	.	TRBJ2-5	CASRIRGPTGRAFQETQYF	TGCGCCAGCAGAATTAGAGGCCCTACGGGCCGTGCTTTTCAAGAGACCCAGTACTTC
TRBV20-1	.	.	TRBJ1-1	CSTPKNTEAFF	TGCAGTACTCCTAAGAACACTGAAGCTTTCTTT
TRBV30	.	few	TRBJ2-7	CAWGRGPREQYF	TGTGCCTGGGGACGAGGGCCTCGGGAGCAGTACTTC
TRBV9	.	once	TRBJ1-2	CASSVVSSTIPAGYTF	TGTGCCAGCAGCGTAGTCAGTAGCACGATTCCTGCTGGCTACACCTTC